This T cell receptor beta chain was identified during a study of Graves' ophthalmopathy and Graves' hyperthyroidism. This CDR3 comprises 14 residues. CDR1 SEHNR and CDR2 FQNEAQ come from the germline V gene (reference sequence). J lost 6 bases, V lost 5 bases, and 9 bases had no gene match. RNA transcripts provided the template for amplifying TCR beta CDR3 regions. Following a first-round RT-PCR that used HTBI primers, a second-round multiplex PCR was carried out. TCRdb re-called the multiplex PCR reads through MiXCR, storing one row per CDR3 protein. The sample yields around 1,200,000 distinct CDR3 sequences, about 35% seen once.

The rearrangement joins TRBV7-9 to TRBJ1-2, with 7 bases that match TRBD1. This receptor was taken from an adult man with Graves' hyperthyroidism. The sequenced material came from peripheral blood or thyroid tissue (not recorded which). As DNA, the CDR3 is TGTGCCAGCAGCGAGGACGTGACAGGGCATGGCTACACCTTC. Amino acids: CASSEDVTGHGYTF.